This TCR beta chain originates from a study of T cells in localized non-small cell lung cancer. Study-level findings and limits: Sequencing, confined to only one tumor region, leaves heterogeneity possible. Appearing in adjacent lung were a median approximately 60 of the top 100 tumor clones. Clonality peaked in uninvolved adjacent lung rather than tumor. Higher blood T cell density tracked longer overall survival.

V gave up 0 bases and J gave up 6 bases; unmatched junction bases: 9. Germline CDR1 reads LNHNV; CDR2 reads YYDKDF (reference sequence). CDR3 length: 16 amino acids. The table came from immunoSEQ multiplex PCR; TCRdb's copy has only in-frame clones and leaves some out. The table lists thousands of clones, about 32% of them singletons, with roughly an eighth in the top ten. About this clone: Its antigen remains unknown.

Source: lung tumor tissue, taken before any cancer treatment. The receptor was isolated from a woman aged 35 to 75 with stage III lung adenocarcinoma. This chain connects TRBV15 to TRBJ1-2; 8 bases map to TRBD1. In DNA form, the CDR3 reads TGTGCCACCAGCAGAGATCGTCCGGGACAGGTTCATGGCTACACCTTC. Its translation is CATSRDRPGQVHGYTF.